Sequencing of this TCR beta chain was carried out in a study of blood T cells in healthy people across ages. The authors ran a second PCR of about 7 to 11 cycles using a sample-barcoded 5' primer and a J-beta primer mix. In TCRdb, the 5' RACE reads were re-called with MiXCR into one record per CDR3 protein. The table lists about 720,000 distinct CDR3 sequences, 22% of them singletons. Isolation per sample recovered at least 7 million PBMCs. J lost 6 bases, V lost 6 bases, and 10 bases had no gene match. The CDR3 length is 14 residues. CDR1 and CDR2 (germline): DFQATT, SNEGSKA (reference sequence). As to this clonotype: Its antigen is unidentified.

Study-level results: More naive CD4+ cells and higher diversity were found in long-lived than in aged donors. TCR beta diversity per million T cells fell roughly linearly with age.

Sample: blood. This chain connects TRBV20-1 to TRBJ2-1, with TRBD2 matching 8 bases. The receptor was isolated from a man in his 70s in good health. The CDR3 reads CSAKSGSRSNEQFF. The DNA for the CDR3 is TGCAGTGCCAAGAGCGGGAGTAGGTCCAATGAGCAGTTCTTC.